This T cell receptor beta chain was sequenced for a study of OX40 agonist ivuxolimab in advanced cancers. Context from the whole study: Ivuxolimab was a fully human IgG2 agonistic monoclonal antibody targeting the costimulatory receptor OX40 (CD134). Partial responses were achieved by three dose-escalation patients, of whom one had hepatocellular carcinoma and two had cutaneous melanoma. The point of sequencing TCRbeta in the periphery was to test whether ivuxolimab changed TCR sequence diversity and drove clonal T-cell expansion. Intravenous ivuxolimab was administered to patients every 2 weeks at six dose levels: 0.01, 0.1, 0.3, 1.5, 3 and 10 mg/kg. The dose-escalation cohort was roughly 83% male with a mean age of around 64 years, ranging from roughly 23 to 90. Of the approximately 50 dose-escalation patients, hepatocellular carcinoma was present in about 20, melanoma in approximately 15, renal cell carcinoma in 9 and head and neck cancer in 9. The paper describes the monotherapy dose-escalation part (N ≈ 49 patients) of the phase I trial of ivuxolimab. Prior anti-PD-1, anti-PD-L1 or anti-CTLA-4 therapy was permitted, and checkpoint inhibitors had been received by 40% to 50% of dose-escalation patients. What the authors observed across the whole study: Low levels of normalized T-cell clonal expansion were also shown by some nonresponding patients. After ivuxolimab, CD8+ T cells had more expanded clones than CD4+ T cells on average. Clonal expansion of both CD4+ and CD8+ blood T cells was observed from baseline to week 6 at doses 0.1 to 3.0 mg/kg. In partial responders in the 0.1-3.0 mg/kg groups, normalized peripheral clonal expansion was found to be among the lowest, especially among CD8+ T cells. Antigen specificity was not determined for the clonally expanded peripheral T cells.

Patients with autoimmune disease history or receiving systemic immunosuppression were excluded from the trial. In every dose cohort, peripheral blood was drawn for TCR sequencing at baseline, cycle 4 day 1, and cycle 7 day 1. Samples came from an open-label, multicenter, first-in-human phase I dose-escalation trial of ivuxolimab. Adults with locally advanced or metastatic melanoma, renal cell, hepatocellular, or head and neck squamous cell carcinoma were enrolled in the trial. Before TCR sequencing, CD4+ T cells and CD8+ T cells from peripheral blood were sorted into separate populations. Genomic DNA was extracted from sorted cells for sequencing of the TCRbeta CDR3 region. The immunoSEQ Assay was used for sequencing of TCRbeta CDR3 regions. TCRdb provides this immuneACCESS table in a form limited to in-frame rearrangements. Some clones are lacking; in checked studies, under half of them reflect an unresolved V gene, and why the rest are absent is not known. The sample includes tens of thousands of clones, with more than 70% observed a single time. Of the sample, roughly 3.9% falls within the top ten clones.

As to this clone: The antigen this receptor binds is unknown. No base qualities exist here, and no much larger clone lies one base off it.

The CDR3 runs 13 amino acids, cysteine and phenylalanine included. Just CDR3 DNA is preserved here, 39 bases in frame from base 1. CDR1 is given as KGHSH and CDR2 as LQKENI, both from the germline V gene. The germline ends are 6 bases apart after V is trimmed by 2 bases and J by 2 bases. The specimen was CD4+ or CD8+ T cells sorted from blood, collected in a trial of the OX40 agonist ivuxolimab. This clonotype was obtained from an adult with an advanced solid tumor such as melanoma, head and neck, liver or kidney cancer. The chain employs TRBV18 and TRBJ2-5; no D gene call is confident. The CDR3 has the sequence CASSPETQETQYF. DNA sequence: TGTGCCAGCTCACCAGAGACACAAGAGACCCAGTACTTC.